The source of this T cell receptor beta chain is a study of blood T cell repertoires in COVID-19. Study background: The United States, Italy and Spain were the sources of the acute and convalescent COVID-19 samples. Sources were T cells, B-cell-depleted T cells, or PBMCs; the material itself was cDNA or gDNA.

This CDR3 has 16 residues. The germline CDR1 and CDR2 sequences are MGHRA and YSYEKL. The junction had 11 bases not matched to a gene; V was cut back by 3 bases and J by 4 bases. Original handling: Amplification with reference gene primers provided the estimates of nucleated cell counts. Sequenced by immunoSEQ multiplex PCR; TCRdb stores in-frame clones only, minus some. That table is the source of V, J and clone size, and D and trimming were worked out from the DNA. Of 200,000 to 250,000 clones in the sample, 88% were seen once. Sequencing was done on a sample of peripheral blood. V is TRBV4-1 and J is TRBJ1-1, with 7 positions matching TRBD1. The TCR originated in a woman in her fifties or sixties with acute or convalescent COVID-19. DNA of the CDR3: TGCGCCAGCAGCCAGGCCTCTATTGACAGGGCCACTGAAGCTTTCTTT. Translated: CASSQASIDRATEAFF.